This TCR beta chain was captured by sequencing in a study of OX40 agonist ivuxolimab in advanced cancers. Study observations and caveats: Among the lowest levels of clonal expansion were found in partial responders at 0.1-3.0 mg/kg.

Blood got drawn at baseline, again on cycle 4 day 1, and then on cycle 7 day 1. Libraries were prepared by immunoSEQ multiplex PCR; TCRdb keeps only in-frame clonotypes and omits some of them. This repertoire shows tens of thousands of clones, 75% to 90% found once; its top ten account for about a tenth. A few counts support this clone. The antigen is undetermined. The V end was cut by 1 base, the J end by 6 bases, with 9 bases between. CDR1 is MNHEY, CDR2 SMNVEV, per germline (reference sequence). The CDR3 consists of 13 residues. The chain links TRBV27 to TRBJ2-5; D might be TRBD1 (5 bases). This clonotype was sampled from an adult with an advanced solid tumor such as melanoma, head and neck, liver or kidney cancer. The source was CD4+ or CD8+ T cells sorted from blood, collected in a trial of the OX40 agonist ivuxolimab. The CDR3 here is CASSLWGGKTQYF. The CDR3 DNA sequence: TGTGCCAGCAGTTTATGGGGCGGTAAGACCCAGTACTTC.